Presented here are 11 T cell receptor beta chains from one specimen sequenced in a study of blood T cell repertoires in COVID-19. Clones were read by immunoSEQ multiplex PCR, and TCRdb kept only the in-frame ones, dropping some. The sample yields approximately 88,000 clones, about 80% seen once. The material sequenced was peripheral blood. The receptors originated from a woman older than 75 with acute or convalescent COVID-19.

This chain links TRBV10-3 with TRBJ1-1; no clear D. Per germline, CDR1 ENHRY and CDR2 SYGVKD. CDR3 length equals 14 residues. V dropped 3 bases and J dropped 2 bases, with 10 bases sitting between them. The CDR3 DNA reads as TGTGCCATCAGTGATTTTCTCTCCAACACTGAAGCTTTCTTT. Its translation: CAISDFLSNTEAFF.

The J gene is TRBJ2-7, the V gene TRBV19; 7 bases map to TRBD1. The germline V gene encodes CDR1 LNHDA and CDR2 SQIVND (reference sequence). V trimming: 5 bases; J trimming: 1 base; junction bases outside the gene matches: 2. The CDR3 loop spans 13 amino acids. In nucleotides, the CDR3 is TGTGCCAGTAGTTCGGACAGGTCCTACGAGCAGTACTTC. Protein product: CASSSDRSYEQYF.

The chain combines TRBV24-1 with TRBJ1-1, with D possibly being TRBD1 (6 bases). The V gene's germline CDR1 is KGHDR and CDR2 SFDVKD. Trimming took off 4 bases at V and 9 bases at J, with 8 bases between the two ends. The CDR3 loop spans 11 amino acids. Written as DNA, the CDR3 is TGTGCCACCAGTGACGGGACACAAGCTTTCTTT. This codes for CATSDGTQAFF.

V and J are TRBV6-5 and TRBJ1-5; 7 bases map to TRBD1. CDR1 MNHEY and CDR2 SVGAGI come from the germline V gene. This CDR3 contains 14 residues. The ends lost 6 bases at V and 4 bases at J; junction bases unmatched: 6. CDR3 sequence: CASRPRGLNQPQHF. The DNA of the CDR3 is TGTGCCAGCAGGCCAAGGGGGCTGAATCAGCCCCAGCATTTT.

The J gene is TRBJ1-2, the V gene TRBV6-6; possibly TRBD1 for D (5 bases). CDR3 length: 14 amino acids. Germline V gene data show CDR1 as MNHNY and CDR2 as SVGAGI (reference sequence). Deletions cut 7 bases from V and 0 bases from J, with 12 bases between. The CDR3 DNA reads TGTGCCAGCACCTATACAGGAGCTAACTATGGCTACACCTTC. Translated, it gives CASTYTGANYGYTF.

CDR3 nucleotides: TGTGCCAGCTCACCGGTGCCAGTAAATCAGCCCCAGCATTTT. The encoded protein is CASSPVPVNQPQHF. V is TRBV18 and J is TRBJ1-5, with D unclear. CDR1 is KGHSH, CDR2 LQKENI, per germline. Deletions cut 3 bases from V and 4 bases from J, with 10 bases between. The CDR3 is 14 residues long.

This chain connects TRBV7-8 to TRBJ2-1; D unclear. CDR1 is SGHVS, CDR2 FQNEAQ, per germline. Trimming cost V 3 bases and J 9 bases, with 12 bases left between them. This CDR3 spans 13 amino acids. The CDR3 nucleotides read TGTGCCAGCAGCTTTCAATCCTGGGCTGAGCAGTTCTTC. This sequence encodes CASSFQSWAEQFF. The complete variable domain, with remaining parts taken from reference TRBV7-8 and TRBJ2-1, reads GAGVSQSPRYKVAKRGQDVALRCDPISGHVSLFWYQQALGQGPEFLTYFQNEAQLDKSGLPSDRFFAERPEGSVSTLKIQRTQQEDSAVYLCASSFQSWAEQFFGPGTRLTVL.

The CDR3 sequence: CASSLPGQGANEQFF. CDR3 DNA: TGTGCCAGCAGCTTACCGGGACAGGGGGCGAATGAGCAGTTCTTC. The chain uses TRBV7-9 and TRBJ2-1, with 12 bases that match TRBD1. This CDR3 region has 15 residues. The V gene's germline CDR1 is SEHNR and CDR2 FQNEAQ (reference sequence). Losses at the gene ends were 2 bases for V and 7 bases for J; bases not matched to a gene: 3.

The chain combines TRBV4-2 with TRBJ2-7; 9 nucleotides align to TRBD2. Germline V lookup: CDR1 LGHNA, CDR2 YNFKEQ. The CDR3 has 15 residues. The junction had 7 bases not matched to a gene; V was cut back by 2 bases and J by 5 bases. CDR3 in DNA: TGTGCCAGCAGCCAAACTCGCGGGGGGGCTGACGAGCAGTACTTC. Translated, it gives CASSQTRGGADEQYF.

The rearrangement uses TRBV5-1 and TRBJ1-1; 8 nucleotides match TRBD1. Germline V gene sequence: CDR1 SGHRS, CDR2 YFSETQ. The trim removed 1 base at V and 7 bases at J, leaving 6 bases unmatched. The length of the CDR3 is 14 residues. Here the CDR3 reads CASSLIQGDVEAFF. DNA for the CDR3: TGCGCCAGCAGCTTGATACAGGGGGATGTTGAAGCTTTCTTT.

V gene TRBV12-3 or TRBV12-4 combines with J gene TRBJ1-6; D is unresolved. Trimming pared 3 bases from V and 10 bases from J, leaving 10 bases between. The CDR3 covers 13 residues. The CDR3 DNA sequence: TGTGCCAGCAGTTTCACGATCGAGTCACCCCTCCACTTT. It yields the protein CASSFTIESPLHF.